The 10 T cell receptor beta chains given below trace back to one sample, sequenced in a study of cytomegalovirus exposure and HLA in healthy donors. The PCR employed 60 Vbeta primers together with 13 Jbeta primers. TCRdb keeps only in-frame clones here, not all; method: immunoSEQ multiplex PCR. The clone table shows 65,000 to 95,000 clones, with the ten largest holding roughly 8%. The source material was PBMCs. These receptors were obtained from a female donor in good health and CMV-seropositive.

The rearrangement uses TRBV15 and TRBJ2-7, with TRBD1 as a possible D gene (5 bases). The CDR3 is 14 amino acids. Between the trimmed V and J ends, which lost 0 bases and 2 bases, there was a span of 8 bases. Germline assignment: CDR1 LNHNV and CDR2 YYDKDF (reference sequence). CDR3 protein: CATSRDRGTYEQYF. The CDR3 bases are TGTGCCACCAGCAGAGATAGGGGTACCTACGAGCAGTACTTC.

The V gene is TRBV28, the J gene TRBJ2-7; 7 bases are shared with TRBD1. Germline V gene lookup returns CDR1 MDHEN and CDR2 SYDVKM. V was pared by 5 bases and J by 1 base, with 8 bases of the junction left unmatched. The CDR3 extends over 15 amino acids. DNA for the CDR3: TGTGCCAGCAGTCTACCTGGGACAGAATCCTACGAGCAGTACTTC. Its translation: CASSLPGTESYEQYF. The full variable domain, with the rest looked up from reference TRBV28 and TRBJ2-7, is DVKVTQSSRYLVKRTGEKVFLECVQDMDHENMFWYRQDPGLGLRLIYFSYDVKMKEKGDIPEGYSVSREKKERFSLILESASTNQTSMYLCASSLPGTESYEQYFGPGTRLTVT.

V gene TRBV4-3 combines with J gene TRBJ2-1; TRBD2 might be the D (5 bases). The CDR3 runs 15 residues. Germline V gene lookup returns CDR1 LGHNA and CDR2 YSLEER. V was clipped by 1 base and J by 2 bases, with 9 bases between them. In DNA, the CDR3 is TGCGCCAGCAGCCAAGGGACTGTGACCTACAATGAGCAGTTCTTC. Its protein is CASSQGTVTYNEQFF.

This chain links TRBV5-5 with TRBJ2-7, with D possibly TRBD2 on 5 matching bases. Trimming stripped 4 bases from V and 2 bases from J, with 10 bases between. CDR1 is SGHKS and CDR2 is YYEKEE in the germline V gene (reference sequence). This CDR3 is built from 13 residues. In DNA, the CDR3 is TGTGCCAGCAGCCTTCCCGGGGCCTACGAGCAGTACTTC. Amino acids: CASSLPGAYEQYF.

This rearrangement joins TRBV6-1 to TRBJ2-5, with D possibly matching TRBD1 (7 bases). CDR1 is MNHNS and CDR2 is SASEGT in the germline V gene. This CDR3 contains 15 residues. V lost 3 bases and J 0 bases, leaving 11 bases between the germline ends. DNA for the CDR3: TGTGCCAGCAGTGATGGAGGGACAGACCAAGAGACCCAGTACTTC. Protein sequence: CASSDGGTDQETQYF.

V gene TRBV18 combines with J gene TRBJ2-1, with TRBD2 matching 13 bases. This CDR3 contains 16 residues. Unmatched junction bases numbered 8, after V lost 6 bases and J lost 6 bases. Germline V CDR1 and CDR2: KGHSH, LQKENI. The CDR3 region has the DNA TGTGCCAGCTCCCTTCAAAGGACTAGCGGGGGCAATGAGCAGTTCTTC. It encodes CASSLQRTSGGNEQFF.

CDR3 nucleotides: TGTGCCAGTAGTAGGGGACTGCGAGGAGATACGCAGTATTTT. Protein sequence: CASSRGLRGDTQYF. J is TRBJ2-3 and V is TRBV19; a possible D gene is TRBD2 (6 bases). V was shortened by 4 bases and J by 5 bases, with 13 bases between the two germline ends. CDR1 LNHDA and CDR2 SQIVND come from the germline V gene (reference sequence). This CDR3 has 14 residues.

The V and J genes are TRBV28 and TRBJ2-7, with 8 bases fitting TRBD1. Germline V gene sequence: CDR1 MDHEN, CDR2 SYDVKM. The CDR3 has 14 amino acids. J lost 3 bases, V lost 5 bases, and 6 bases had no gene match. This CDR3 reads CASSPLTGGYEQYF. CDR3 coding DNA: TGTGCCAGCAGTCCTCTTACAGGGGGCTACGAGCAGTACTTC.

The chain carries TRBV7-8 and TRBJ2-3, with 11 positions matching TRBD2. This CDR3 is 17 amino acids long. The ends lost 1 base at V and 2 bases at J; junction bases unmatched: 5. CDR1 and CDR2 from the germline V gene are SGHVS and FQNEAQ. CDR3 loop: CASSLGASGGFTDTQYF. The CDR3 DNA reads as TGTGCCAGCAGCTTAGGGGCTAGCGGGGGGTTCACAGATACGCAGTATTTT.

The J gene is TRBJ2-7, the V gene TRBV28, with 10 nucleotides matching TRBD2. The CDR3 runs to 16 residues. Germline V lookup: CDR1 MDHEN, CDR2 SYDVKM. With 6 bases clipped from V and 4 bases from J, the junction kept 12 bases outside the gene matches. This chain's CDR3 is CASSQRLAGPTYEQYF. The CDR3 DNA is TGTGCCAGCAGCCAAAGACTAGCGGGCCCTACTTACGAGCAGTACTTC.